The TCR beta chain under discussion was sequenced for a study of cytomegalovirus exposure and HLA in healthy donors. Study details: Early on, a data release was issued that held roughly 86 million unique TCRs from HLA-typed donors.

PCR primers comprised 60 Vbeta and 13 Jbeta primers. Sequenced by immunoSEQ multiplex PCR; TCRdb stores in-frame clones only, minus some. The sample shows 100,000 to 150,000 clones, around 84% of them seen only once. Notes on the study in general: Immune exposure was documented only through CMV serostatus. The likely origin of a cluster of highly shared sequence variants was a sequencing artifact.

This CDR3 spans 18 amino acids. The junction had 7 bases not matched to a gene; V was cut back by 1 base and J by 1 base. Germline-derived CDR1 and CDR2 are SGHAT and FQNNGV. As concerns this clone: Antigen unknown.

The TCR sequence derives from a woman aged 18-29 years in good health and CMV-seropositive. The chain recombines TRBV11-2 with TRBJ2-3; TRBD2 matches 11 bases. Sequencing was performed on PBMCs. CDR3 nucleotides: TGTGCCAGCAGCTTAGGTTTTAGCGGGGGGGTTGGCACAGATACGCAGTATTTT. This gives the protein CASSLGFSGGVGTDTQYF. The variable domain in full, completed from reference TRBV11-2 and TRBJ2-3, reads EAGVAQSPRYKIIEKRQSVAFWCNPISGHATLYWYQQILGQGPKLLIQFQNNGVVDDSQLPKDRFSAERLKGVDSTLKIQPAKLEDSAVYLCASSLGFSGGVGTDTQYFGPGTRLTVL.